The 7 T cell receptor beta chains presented below share a single source sample, sequenced in a study of T cell repertoires in cytomegalovirus infection. Each CDR3 protein is one row after TCRdb ran MiXCR on the reads. The sample consists of approximately 990,000 distinct CDR3 sequences, about a third of them appearing once. These receptors' targets are unknown. The starting material was cultured CD8+ T cells from PBMCs, obtained from culture after CMV antigen stimulation. Every receptor here comes from a human donor in good health (CMV status not recorded). Some clones in this sample may be carry-over from other donors' samples.

This clonotype was seen repeatedly, ten times or more. The chain carries TRBV7-2 and TRBJ1-5; D remains unclear. Per germline, CDR1 SGHTA and CDR2 FQGNSA. This CDR3 is 15 amino acids long. Trimming cost V 1 base and J 1 base, with 8 bases left between them. CDR3 loop: CASSLGGMSNQPQHF. CDR3 nucleotides: TGTGCCAGCAGCTTAGGGGGAATGAGCAATCAGCCCCAGCATTTT.

This clonotype has more than one count but fewer than ten. The chain employs TRBV6-1 and TRBJ2-1, with a possible D match to TRBD2 (5 bases). Trimming removed 4 bases from V and 0 bases from J, with 10 bases in between. Per the germline V gene, CDR1 is MNHNS and CDR2 is SASEGT. This CDR3 is 15 amino acids long. The CDR3 bases are TGTGCCAGCAGTGTCGGGGTAAGCTCCTACAATGAGCAGTTCTTC. Amino acids: CASSVGVSSYNEQFF.

J is TRBJ2-7 and V is TRBV6-1; D is unresolved. The V end lost 1 base, the J end lost 6 bases, and 16 bases lay between the germline ends. CDR1 and CDR2 from the germline V gene are MNHNS and SASEGT. The CDR3 has 15 amino acids. In nucleotides, the CDR3 is TGTGCCAGCAGTGAAGGTTACCACTCTCCTGGCGAGCAGTACGTC. This gives the protein CASSEGYHSPGEQYV.

About this clonotype: A junction end diverges from the germline sequence, so it may reflect a read error. The V gene is TRBV7-6, the J gene TRBJ1-1, with D unclear. Germline assignment: CDR1 SGHVS and CDR2 FNYEAQ. CDR3 length: 13 amino acids. CDR3: CASSLGPTDEAFF. The CDR3 DNA reads as TGTGCTAGCAGCTTAGGACCGACGGATGAAGCTTTCTTT.

The CDR3 loop is CASSLRGPRIYEQYF. In nucleotides, the CDR3 is TGTGCCAGCAGCTTAAGAGGGCCCAGGATCTACGAGCAGTACTTC. The V and J genes are TRBV13 and TRBJ2-7; weak D call: TRBD2 (5 bases). Germline loops: CDR1 PRHDT, CDR2 FYEKMQ (reference sequence). V lost 2 bases to trimming and J lost 3 bases, with 14 bases between them. The CDR3 has 15 residues.

This clonotype was seen ten or more times. This CDR3 is CASSLEGKTTF. The DNA for the CDR3 is TGTGCCAGCAGCTTGGAAGGGAAGACCACCTTC. The V gene is TRBV7-9, the J gene TRBJ1-2; D remains unclear. The length of the CDR3 is 11 residues. Trimming took off 3 bases at V and 13 bases at J, with 12 bases between the two ends. Germline CDR1 SEHNR, CDR2 FQNEAQ (reference sequence).

A remark on this clonotype: Relative to the germline gene, one junction end is altered; a read error may explain this. This chain uses TRBV4-1 with TRBJ1-4; D is unclear. Germline V CDR1 and CDR2: MGHRA, YSYEKL. CDR3 length: 15 residues. The CDR3 loop reads CASSRRSEYNEKVFF. In nucleotides, the CDR3 is TGCGCCAGCAGCCGAAGGAGCGAGTATAATGAAAAAGTGTTTTTT.